This TCR beta chain was observed in a study of tumor and adjacent non-tumor tissue in lung cancer (dated by TCRdb to between 2017 and 2018). At the level of the whole study: By cancer type, the cohort comprised some twelve adenocarcinoma patients, 2 squamous cell carcinoma patients and 1 small cell lung cancer patient. Among the approximately 15 patients, ages ranged from roughly 31 to 76 years, some ten were men and 5 were women, and disease was TNM stage I to III. Sequencing generated a total of 125,075,908 productive TCRbeta reads, averaging around 4.2 million reads per sample. The study compared bulk TCRbeta repertoires from lung tumor tissue and matched distant non-tumor lung tissue of some 15 lung cancer patients. TCRbeta CDR3 sequencing was performed on roughly 27 paired specimens, with one tumor sample and one normal lung sample collected per patient. General study outcomes and caveats: The top 100 clones made up a significantly larger cumulative share of the repertoire in normal lung than in tumor tissue. TCR diversity was significantly higher in younger patients, and higher tumor TCR diversity was associated with shorter overall and disease-free survival. The cohort had only around 14 patients, and the authors noted that larger samples and more detailed clinical data are needed. Neither the sequencing platform nor unique molecular identifiers are named or mentioned anywhere in the methods. TCR diversity (inverse Simpson) was significantly higher in tumor than in normal lung tissue (roughly 430 vs 170, P = 0.0075, Mann-Whitney U test). Because peripheral blood was not sequenced, the blood TCRbeta repertoires of the lung cancer patients in the study went unexamined.

RNA was isolated from bulk, unsorted tissue, and RNA quality was assessed with a NanoDrop ND-1000 and an Agilent 2100. All donors had newly diagnosed lung cancer, had not received prior chemotherapy, and were admitted for thoracic surgery in China between August and November 2014. Anyone who had undergone radiotherapy or chemotherapy before, or who had another cancer at the same time, was left out of the study. Pieces of surgical tissue measuring about 1-2.1 cm3 were kept in RNAlater solution and stored at -80 degrees C until use. The CDR3 sequence holds 13 residues, the cysteine and phenylalanine included. Only CDR3 DNA is held: 39 bases, read in frame from base 1. Reading the germline V gene (reference sequence) gives CDR1 DFQATT and CDR2 SNEGSKA. The V and J ends are trimmed by 6 bases and 9 bases, leaving 15 bases between them. This clonotype is regarded as medium-sized (0.01 to 0.1%). It lacks a known antigen. The sample holds no much larger clone one base away, and base qualities are not on file.

Receptor amplification or capture employed multiplex PCR. Sequencing was performed on an Illumina HiSeq 2500. TCRbeta libraries were built by three rounds of nested PCR using primers (Table S4), following protocols modified from ARM-PCR. Before sequencing, PCR products in the 200-500 bp range were cut out of the gel and cleaned up using the QIAquick gel extraction kit. Turning to the authors' computational methods: Trimmomatic was used to clean the reads, FLASH was used to merge the reads into complete CDR3 sequences, and MiTCR was used to assign the reads to V(D)J germline segments. Clonal diversity was computed as the inverse Simpson's index with VDJtools. Productive reads were defined as in-frame sequences without a premature stop codon. Clones were called with MiXCR by TCRdb after fastp trimmed the public reads at Q25, and only in-frame beta chains were retained. Entries that share a CDR3 protein sequence are merged under the most common genes and DNA. TCRdb's processing, not the study's, gives the V and J calls here. This sample has about 200,000 distinct CDR3 sequences in its table, and about 76% of those were observed once. The ten largest clonotypes hold less than 25% of the sample.

The origin of this receptor is a man aged 60-69 years with non-small cell lung cancer. The rearrangement joined TRBV20-1 to TRBJ1-6; TRBD1 is a possible D gene, resting on 5 matching bases. The sample consisted of lung tumor tissue. The CDR3 reads CSATLTGASPLHF. Read as DNA, the sequence is TGCAGTGCCACCTTGACTGGGGCTTCACCCCTCCACTTT.